The 29 T cell receptor beta chains below come from one sample, sequenced in a study of cytomegalovirus exposure and HLA in healthy donors. Researchers ran the PCR with 60 Vbeta and 13 Jbeta primers. The protocol was immunoSEQ multiplex PCR, while the TCRdb copy is restricted to in-frame clones and leaves out a portion. The data hold some 150,000 clones, with 70% to 80% observed a single time. The sample comprised PBMCs. The receptors derive from a man aged 18 to 29 in good health and CMV-seropositive.

This clone occurred a few times. The J gene is TRBJ2-3, the V gene TRBV5-1; 10 positions match TRBD2. Germline assignment: CDR1 SGHRS and CDR2 YFSETQ. The length of the CDR3 is 14 residues. V trimming: 2 bases; J trimming: 6 bases; junction bases outside the gene matches: 3. The CDR3 coding sequence is TGCGCCAGCAGCTTTAGCGGGGGGCGGGATACGCAGTATTTT. The encoded protein is CASSFSGGRDTQYF.

This rearrangement joins TRBV7-6 to TRBJ2-3, with a possible D match to TRBD2 (6 bases). The germline gives CDR1 SGHVS, CDR2 FNYEAQ. There are 16 residues in the CDR3. Trimming removed 1 base from V and 2 bases from J, with 13 bases in between. The CDR3 bases are TGTGCCAGCAGCTTAGGGTTGGTAGCGGTCACAGATACGCAGTATTTT. It yields the protein CASSLGLVAVTDTQYF.

The rearrangement links TRBV6-1 to TRBJ2-2, with 12 bases matching TRBD2. V gave up 4 bases and J gave up 4 bases; unmatched junction bases: 10. The CDR3 has 18 amino acids. CDR1 and CDR2 from the germline V gene are MNHNS and SASEGT. The DNA of the CDR3 is TGTGCCAGCAGTGCAAGTCTAGCGGGAGGGCTTACCACCGGGGAGCTGTTTTTT. It yields the protein CASSASLAGGLTTGELFF.

The rearrangement links TRBV25-1 to TRBJ1-2; D ambiguous. CDR3 length: 13 amino acids. Germline lookup yields CDR1 MGHDK and CDR2 SYGVNS. The V end was cut by 2 bases, the J end by 7 bases, with 11 bases between. CDR3 DNA: TGTGCCAGCAGTGAAGCTTTCAACGGTGGCTACACCTTC. Translating it yields CASSEAFNGGYTF.

The chain joins TRBV6-1 to TRBJ2-7, with 7 bases identical to TRBD1. The germline V gene has CDR1 MNHNS and CDR2 SASEGT. There are 14 residues in the CDR3. The ends lost 3 bases at V and 3 bases at J; junction bases unmatched: 5. The CDR3 region has the DNA TGTGCCAGCAGTGACAGGGGACAGTACTACGAGCAGTACTTC. Its translation is CASSDRGQYYEQYF.

There are a few counts of this clone. This chain connects TRBV12-5 to TRBJ1-1; D perhaps matches TRBD1 (6 bases). V was clipped by 6 bases and J by 7 bases, with 12 bases between them. CDR3 length equals 12 residues. Per germline, CDR1 LGHNT and CDR2 FRNRAP. CDR3 sequence (DNA): TGTGCTAGTGGGAGACAGGACCTTGAAGCTTTCTTT. Translating gives CASGRQDLEAFF.

V gene TRBV10-3 combines with J gene TRBJ1-2; TRBD1 agrees at 7 bases. The V and J ends lost 1 base and 0 bases, in that order; junction bases with no gene match: 5. Germline loops: CDR1 ENHRY, CDR2 SYGVKD. The CDR3 spans 16 residues. The CDR3 reads CAISELDRHANYGYTF. The CDR3 DNA sequence: TGTGCCATCAGTGAGTTGGACAGGCATGCTAACTATGGCTACACCTTC.

This clone was detected once. The rearrangement joins TRBV2 to TRBJ2-5; TRBD1 matches at 7 bases. This CDR3 is built from 14 residues. With V trimmed by 4 bases and J by 11 bases, 13 bases remained unmatched. CDR1 and CDR2 from the germline V gene are SNHLY and FYNNEI. The CDR3 loop reads CASSARDRVGEQYF. The CDR3 DNA reads as TGTGCCAGCAGTGCCCGGGACAGAGTGGGGGAGCAGTACTTC.

This clone was seen a handful of times. The chain joins TRBV30 to TRBJ2-1; weak D call: TRBD2 (6 bases). The CDR3 consists of 13 residues. Trimming left V 2 bases short and J 5 bases short, with 10 bases between. From germline, CDR1 is GTSNPN and CDR2 SVGIG (reference sequence). The CDR3 DNA is TGTGCCTGGAGTATCGGGGGTAACAATGAGCAGTTCTTC. Its translation is CAWSIGGNNEQFF.

V gene TRBV4-2 combines with J gene TRBJ1-4; TRBD1 matches 9 bases. The CDR3 runs 14 residues. Germline CDR1 and CDR2: LGHNA and YNFKEQ. J gave up 8 bases and V 4 bases, and 5 bases lay outside the gene matches. The CDR3, as DNA: TGTGCCAGCAGCCCGACAGGGGGAGAGGAAAAACTGTTTTTT. This gives the protein CASSPTGGEEKLFF.

The chain couples TRBV7-2 to TRBJ1-5, with a weak D call TRBD1 (6 bases). The CDR3 extends over 14 amino acids. V was clipped by 5 bases and J by 7 bases, with 15 bases between them. Looked up from germline, CDR1 is SGHTA and CDR2 is FQGNSA. The CDR3 loop reads CASSRGGAGQPQHF. The CDR3 coding sequence is TGTGCCAGCAGCCGGGGGGGGGCAGGACAGCCCCAGCATTTT.

This clone was counted a single time. A read error may account for a junction end that differs from germline. The gene calls are TRBV5-1 and TRBJ2-5, with 7 positions matching TRBD2. TRBJ2-7 explains the end of the DNA better; the J call may be wrong. The CDR3 runs 14 residues. In germline, CDR1 is SGHRS, CDR2 YFSETQ. The CDR3 DNA is TGCGCCAGCAGCTTACAGACTAGCTCCGACGAGCAGTACTTC. Its protein is CASSLQTSSDEQYF.

The rearrangement joins TRBV14 to TRBJ2-1, with TRBD2 matching 14 bases. In germline, CDR1 is SGHDN, CDR2 FVKESK. V was pared by 5 bases and J by 4 bases, with 22 bases of the junction left unmatched. CDR3 length: 22 amino acids. This chain's CDR3 is CASSTISRPGLAGVKSYNEQFF. CDR3 DNA: TGTGCCAGCAGCACAATATCAAGGCCGGGACTAGCGGGGGTAAAGTCGTACAATGAGCAGTTCTTC.

The chain links TRBV5-1 to TRBJ2-7, with 9 bases fitting TRBD1. Germline V gives CDR1 SGHRS, CDR2 YFSETQ. The V segment lost 0 bases and the J segment 5 bases; nucleotides outside the gene matches: 15. CDR3 length: 18 amino acids. This CDR3 is CASSLGLGTGKLLHEQYF. The CDR3 DNA reads TGCGCCAGCAGCTTGGGACTTGGGACAGGGAAGCTCCTCCACGAGCAGTACTTC. The full variable domain, with the rest looked up from reference TRBV5-1 and TRBJ2-7, is KAGVTQTPRYLIKTRGQQVTLSCSPISGHRSVSWYQQTPGQGLQFLFEYFSETQRNKGNFPGRFSGRQFSNSRSEMNVSTLELGDSALYLCASSLGLGTGKLLHEQYFGPGTRLTVT.

CDR3 DNA: TGTGCCAGCGGAGGGGACGGGAGCTCCTACGAGCAGTACTTC. This gives the protein CASGGDGSSYEQYF. The gene calls are TRBV2 and TRBJ2-7, with a possible D match to TRBD2 (6 bases). Germline CDR1 and CDR2: SNHLY and FYNNEI. This CDR3 has 14 amino acids. Trimming shortened V by 8 bases and J by 0 bases, and 14 bases separated the two germline ends.

The V gene is TRBV6-5, the J gene TRBJ1-3, with a weak D call TRBD1 (5 bases). CDR3 length: 15 residues. Trimming stripped 0 bases from V and 2 bases from J, with 8 bases between. CDR1 and CDR2 (germline): MNHEY, SVGAGI. As DNA, the CDR3 is TGTGCCAGCAGTTACTCCGCAGGGACTGGAAACACCATATATTTT. It codes for CASSYSAGTGNTIYF.

The chain has TRBV6-6 and TRBJ1-6; D might be TRBD1 (5 bases). The CDR3 covers 16 residues. V lost 4 bases and J lost 8, with 18 bases in between. CDR1 is MNHNY, CDR2 SVGAGI, per germline (reference sequence). The CDR3 DNA sequence: TGTGCCAGCAGTTTTGCCCTACGGGGGGGGGATTCACCCCTCCACTTT. Amino acid sequence: CASSFALRGGDSPLHF.

The chain recombines TRBV4-1 with TRBJ2-1; possible D gene TRBD2, 6 bases. The V and J ends lost 3 bases and 3 bases respectively, with 15 bases between them. CDR3 length equals 16 residues. The germline V gene has CDR1 MGHRA and CDR2 YSYEKL. CDR3 DNA: TGCGCCAGCAGCCAGGGGACTCAAGGAGGCTACAATGAGCAGTTCTTC. It translates to CASSQGTQGGYNEQFF.

CDR3 region: CASSLGLAEIYEQYF. The CDR3 nucleotides read TGTGCCAGCAGCTTGGGACTAGCGGAGATCTACGAGCAGTACTTC. The chain carries TRBV5-5 and TRBJ2-7, with 9 bases matching TRBD2. There are 15 residues in the CDR3. V dropped 0 bases and J dropped 3; count of bases not matched to a gene: 4. Germline values: CDR1 SGHKS, CDR2 YYEKEE (reference sequence). Filled out from reference TRBV5-5 and TRBJ2-7, the complete variable domain reads DAGVTQSPTHLIKTRGQQVTLRCSPISGHKSVSWYQQVLGQGPQFIFQYYEKEERGRGNFPDRFSARQFPNYSSELNVNALLLGDSALYLCASSLGLAEIYEQYFGPGTRLTVT.

The chain links TRBV13 to TRBJ1-2; TRBD1 matches 7 bases. Unmatched junction bases numbered 3, after V lost 5 bases and J lost 0 bases. The CDR3 extends over 14 amino acids. CDR1 PRHDT and CDR2 FYEKMQ come from the germline V gene (reference sequence). The CDR3 here is CASSKGQPNYGYTF. The CDR3 DNA reads TGTGCCAGCAGCAAGGGACAGCCTAACTATGGCTACACCTTC.

This clone showed up just once. The chain employs TRBV7-9 and TRBJ2-1; TRBD2 might be the D (5 bases). With 5 bases removed from V and 10 bases from J, the gap between germline ends came to 12 bases. This CDR3 spans 12 amino acids. From germline, CDR1 is SEHNR and CDR2 FQNEAQ (reference sequence). The CDR3 bases are TGTGCCAGCAGCGTCAGAGGGAACGAGCAGTTCTTC. It encodes CASSVRGNEQFF.

This chain uses TRBV9 with TRBJ2-2, with D perhaps TRBD2 (6 bases). The CDR3 is 15 residues long. Trimming cost V 0 bases and J 4 bases, with 10 bases left between them. The germline gives CDR1 SGDLS, CDR2 YYNGEE. CDR3 region: CASSVGAGSTGELFF. As DNA, the CDR3 is TGTGCCAGCAGCGTAGGAGCGGGTAGCACCGGGGAGCTGTTTTTT.

The chain links TRBV5-4 to TRBJ2-1; the D gene is possibly TRBD2 (6 bases). The germline gives CDR1 SGHNT, CDR2 YYREEE (reference sequence). Trimming took off 0 bases at V and 0 bases at J, with 10 bases between the two ends. CDR3 length: 16 amino acids. The CDR3 DNA follows: TGTGCCAGCAGCTTGGCCGGGGGTCACTCCTACAATGAGCAGTTCTTC. Translation gives CASSLAGGHSYNEQFF. The variable domain in full, completed from reference TRBV5-4 and TRBJ2-1, reads ETGVTQSPTHLIKTRGQQVTLRCSSQSGHNTVSWYQQALGQGPQFIFQYYREEENGRGNFPPRFSGLQFPNYSSELNVNALELDDSALYLCASSLAGGHSYNEQFFGPGTRLTVL.

This chain connects TRBV6-5 to TRBJ1-5, with D hard to call. Germline assignment: CDR1 MNHEY and CDR2 SVGAGI. The V end was cut by 6 bases, the J end by 8 bases, with 17 bases between. This CDR3 has 14 amino acids. The CDR3 region is CASRASGSAEPQHF. CDR3 bases: TGTGCCAGCAGGGCCTCCGGGTCGGCCGAGCCCCAGCATTTT.

The chain recombines TRBV19 with TRBJ2-7; no firm D call. V was clipped by 3 bases and J by 3 bases, with 9 bases between them. This CDR3 has 13 amino acids. Germline V lookup: CDR1 LNHDA, CDR2 SQIVND (reference sequence). DNA for the CDR3: TGTGCCAGTAGTATCCAAAACAACTACGAGCAGTACTTC. It specifies CASSIQNNYEQYF.

V gene TRBV5-1 combines with J gene TRBJ2-5; 8 bases match TRBD2. Germline CDR1 is SGHRS and CDR2 is YFSETQ. The length of the CDR3 is 15 residues. The ends lost 1 base at V and 5 bases at J; junction bases unmatched: 7. CDR3 DNA sequence: TGCGCCAGCAGCTTGAGCAGCGGGGGTATGGAGACCCAGTACTTC. Its protein product is CASSLSSGGMETQYF.

This clone was seen more than once but under ten times. The chain has TRBV18 and TRBJ2-5; 10 bases align to TRBD2. CDR3 size: 18 residues. Germline values: CDR1 KGHSH, CDR2 LQKENI. Losses at the gene ends were 4 bases for V and 4 bases for J; bases not matched to a gene: 15. The CDR3 reads CASSRMGSSGSLGETQYF. Written as DNA, the CDR3 is TGTGCCAGCTCACGGATGGGGTCTAGCGGGAGTTTGGGAGAGACCCAGTACTTC.

The CDR3 spells CASSPGTDTQYF. CDR3 bases: TGTGCCAGCAGCCCGGGCACAGATACGCAGTATTTT. This chain connects TRBV7-8 to TRBJ2-3; D not resolved. The V and J ends lost 5 bases and 1 base respectively, with 4 bases between them. The CDR3 is 12 residues long. From germline, CDR1 is SGHVS and CDR2 FQNEAQ.

This clone appeared once. This chain uses TRBV7-2 with TRBJ2-2, with 7 bases fitting TRBD1. Trimming removed 2 bases from V and 2 bases from J; junction bases left unmatched: 2. The germline V gene encodes CDR1 SGHTA and CDR2 FQGNSA. This CDR3 has 15 residues. The CDR3 nucleotides read TGTGCCAGCAGCTTATGGACAGGAAACACCGGGGAGCTGTTTTTT. This encodes CASSLWTGNTGELFF. Together with reference TRBV7-2 and TRBJ2-2, the CDR3 gives the full variable domain: GAGVSQSPSNKVTEKGKDVELRCDPISGHTALYWYRQSLGQGLEFLIYFQGNSAPDKSGLPSDRFSAERTGGSVSTLTIQRTQQEDSAVYLCASSLWTGNTGELFFGEGSRLTVL.